This T cell receptor (beta chain) was recovered during a study of OX40 agonist ivuxolimab in advanced cancers. About the research overall: Ivuxolimab, an agonist antibody against OX40 (CD134), was given to patients. A diagnosis of hepatocellular carcinoma, melanoma, renal cell or head and neck cancer was present in dose-escalation patients. Averaging approximately 60 years in age, with a range of about 23 to 85, the cohort was approximately 84% male. Study-wide findings and caveats: Relative to CD4+, CD8+ T cells held more expanded clones on average.

Profiling relied on immunoSEQ multiplex PCR, and the TCRdb table lists in-frame clones only, not all of them. The sample includes approximately 79,000 clones, about 85% of them seen just once. As concerns this clone: As yet, its antigen is unknown.

The CDR3 covers 15 residues. J lost 4 bases, V lost 5 bases, and 3 bases had no gene match. Germline loops: CDR1 SGHTA, CDR2 FQGNSA. This specimen consisted of CD4+ or CD8+ T cells sorted from blood, obtained in a trial of the OX40 agonist ivuxolimab. J is TRBJ2-2 and V is TRBV7-2, with TRBD2 matching over 11 bases. This sequence was found in an adult with an advanced solid tumor such as melanoma, head and neck, liver or kidney cancer. The CDR3 DNA sequence: TGTGCCAGCAGCAGTAGCGGGAGGGGCACCGGGGAGCTGTTTTTT. Translated, it gives CASSSSGRGTGELFF.